The source of this T cell receptor (beta chain) is a study of blood T cell repertoires in COVID-19. Study information: Specimens from acute and convalescent COVID-19 originated in the United States, Italy and Spain. T cells, B-cell-depleted T cells, or PBMCs supplied cDNA or gDNA.

There are 16 residues in the CDR3. Germline CDR1 reads MNHNY; CDR2 reads SVGAGI (reference sequence). V shed 2 bases, J shed 5 bases, and the junction held 6 bases outside the gene matches. Authors' data handling: Using reference gene primer amplification, nucleated cell counts were estimated. Sequencing was performed with immunoSEQ multiplex PCR; in TCRdb, only in-frame clones are kept and a portion is missing. V, J and clone size derive from that table, while D and trimming were established from the DNA sequence. Of about 61,000 clones listed, approximately 80% are singletons. This clone was detected a few times.

Sequencing used peripheral blood. The J gene is TRBJ2-2, the V gene TRBV6-6; TRBD2 agrees at 9 bases. The clonotype comes from a man at least 80 years old with active or convalescent COVID-19. This chain's CDR3 is CASSYKGSGRTGELFF. Here the CDR3 DNA reads TGTGCCAGCAGTTACAAGGGTAGCGGGAGAACCGGGGAGCTGTTTTTT.